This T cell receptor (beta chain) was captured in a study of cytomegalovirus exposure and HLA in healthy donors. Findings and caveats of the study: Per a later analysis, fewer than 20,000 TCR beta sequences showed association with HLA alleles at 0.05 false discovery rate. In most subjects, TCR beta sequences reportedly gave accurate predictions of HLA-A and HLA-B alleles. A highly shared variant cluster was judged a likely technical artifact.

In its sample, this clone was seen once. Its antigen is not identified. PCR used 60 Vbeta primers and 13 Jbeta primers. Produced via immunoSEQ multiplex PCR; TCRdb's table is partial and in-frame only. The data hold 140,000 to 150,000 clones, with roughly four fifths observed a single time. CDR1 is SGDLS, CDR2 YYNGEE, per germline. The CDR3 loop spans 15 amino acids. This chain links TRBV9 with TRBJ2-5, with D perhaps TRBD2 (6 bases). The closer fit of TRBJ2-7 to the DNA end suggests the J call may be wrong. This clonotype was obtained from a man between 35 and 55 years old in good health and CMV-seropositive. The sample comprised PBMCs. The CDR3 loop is CASSVGGLISYEQYF. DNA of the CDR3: TGTGCCAGCAGCGTAGGGGGACTGATCTCCTACGAGCAGTACTTC.